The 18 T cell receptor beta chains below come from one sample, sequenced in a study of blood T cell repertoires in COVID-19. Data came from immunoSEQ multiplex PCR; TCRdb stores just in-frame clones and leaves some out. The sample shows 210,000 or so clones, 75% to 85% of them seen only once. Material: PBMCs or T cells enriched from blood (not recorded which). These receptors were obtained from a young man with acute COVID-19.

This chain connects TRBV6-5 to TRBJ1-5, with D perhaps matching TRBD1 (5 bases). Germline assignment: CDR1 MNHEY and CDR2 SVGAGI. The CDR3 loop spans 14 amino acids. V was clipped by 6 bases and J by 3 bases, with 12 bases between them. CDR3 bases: TGTGCCAGCAGCCTAGACAGAAACAATCAGCCCCAGCATTTT. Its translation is CASSLDRNNQPQHF.

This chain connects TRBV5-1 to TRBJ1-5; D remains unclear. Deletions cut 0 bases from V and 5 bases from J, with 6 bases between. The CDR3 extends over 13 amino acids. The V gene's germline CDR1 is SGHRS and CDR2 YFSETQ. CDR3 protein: CASSLGSYQPQHF. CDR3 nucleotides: TGCGCCAGCAGCTTGGGGAGCTATCAGCCCCAGCATTTT.

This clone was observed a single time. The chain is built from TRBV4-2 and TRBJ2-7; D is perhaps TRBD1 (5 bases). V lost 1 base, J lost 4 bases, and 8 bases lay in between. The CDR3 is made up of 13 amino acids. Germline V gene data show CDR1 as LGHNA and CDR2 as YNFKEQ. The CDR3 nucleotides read TGTGCCAGCAGCCAAGCAGGGTGGTACGAGCAGTACTTC. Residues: CASSQAGWYEQYF.

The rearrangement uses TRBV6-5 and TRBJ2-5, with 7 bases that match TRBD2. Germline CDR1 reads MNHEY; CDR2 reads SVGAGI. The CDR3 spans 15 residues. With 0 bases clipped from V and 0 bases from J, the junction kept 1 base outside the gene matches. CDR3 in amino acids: CASSYSGGYQETQYF. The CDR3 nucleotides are TGTGCCAGCAGTTACTCGGGGGGGTACCAAGAGACCCAGTACTTC.

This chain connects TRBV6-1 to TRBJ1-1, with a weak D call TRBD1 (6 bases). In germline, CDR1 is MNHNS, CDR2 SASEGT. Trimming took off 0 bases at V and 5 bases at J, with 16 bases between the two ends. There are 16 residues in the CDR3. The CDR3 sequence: CASSEATTGFRTEAFF. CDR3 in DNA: TGTGCCAGCAGTGAAGCCACGACAGGATTTAGAACTGAAGCTTTCTTT.

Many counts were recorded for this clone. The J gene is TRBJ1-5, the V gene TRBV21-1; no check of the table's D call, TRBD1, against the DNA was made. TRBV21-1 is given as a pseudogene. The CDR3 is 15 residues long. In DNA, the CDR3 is TGTGCCAGCAAGGGGAAAGGGCATAGCAATCAGCCCCAGCATTTT. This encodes CASKGKGHSNQPQHF.

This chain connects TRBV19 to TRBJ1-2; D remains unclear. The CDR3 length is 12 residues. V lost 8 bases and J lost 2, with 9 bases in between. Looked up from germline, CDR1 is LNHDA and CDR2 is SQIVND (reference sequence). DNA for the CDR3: TGTGCCAGTCGAGGCAGAAACTATGGCTACACCTTC. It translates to CASRGRNYGYTF.

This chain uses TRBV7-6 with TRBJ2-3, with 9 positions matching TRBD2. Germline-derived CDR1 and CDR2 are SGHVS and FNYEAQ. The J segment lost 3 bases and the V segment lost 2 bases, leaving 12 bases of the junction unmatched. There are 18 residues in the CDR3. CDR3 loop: CASSLNAGGQVSTDTQYF. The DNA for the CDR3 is TGTGCCAGCAGCTTAAATGCGGGGGGGCAGGTTTCGACAGATACGCAGTATTTT.

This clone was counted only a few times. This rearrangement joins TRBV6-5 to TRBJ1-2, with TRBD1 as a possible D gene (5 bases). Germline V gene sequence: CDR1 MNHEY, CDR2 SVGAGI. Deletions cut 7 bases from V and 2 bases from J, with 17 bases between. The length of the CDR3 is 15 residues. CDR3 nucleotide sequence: TGTGCCAGCAACCCCAATATCGCAGGGAACTATGGCTACACCTTC. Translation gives CASNPNIAGNYGYTF.

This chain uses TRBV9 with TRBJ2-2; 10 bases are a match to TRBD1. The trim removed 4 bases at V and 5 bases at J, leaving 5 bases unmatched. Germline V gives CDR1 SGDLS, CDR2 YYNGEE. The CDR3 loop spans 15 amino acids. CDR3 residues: CASSTRTGGTGELFF. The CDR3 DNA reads TGTGCCAGCAGCACCCGGACAGGGGGAACCGGGGAGCTGTTTTTT.

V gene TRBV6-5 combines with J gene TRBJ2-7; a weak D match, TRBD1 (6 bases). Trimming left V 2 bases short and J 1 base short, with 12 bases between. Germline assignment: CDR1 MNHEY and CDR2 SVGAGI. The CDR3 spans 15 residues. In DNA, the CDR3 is TGTGCCAGCAGTTACCACTCCAGGGGTTCCTACGAGCAGTACTTC. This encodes CASSYHSRGSYEQYF.

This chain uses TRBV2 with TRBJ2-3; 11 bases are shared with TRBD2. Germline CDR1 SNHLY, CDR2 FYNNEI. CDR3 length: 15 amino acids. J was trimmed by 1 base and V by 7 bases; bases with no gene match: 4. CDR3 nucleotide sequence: TGTGCCAGCAAATCGACTAGCGGGGGCACAGATACGCAGTATTTT. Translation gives CASKSTSGGTDTQYF.

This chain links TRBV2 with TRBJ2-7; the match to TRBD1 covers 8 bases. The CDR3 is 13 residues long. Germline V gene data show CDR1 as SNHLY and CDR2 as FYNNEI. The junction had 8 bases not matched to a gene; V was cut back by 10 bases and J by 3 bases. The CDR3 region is CATVRDRFYEQYF. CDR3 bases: TGTGCCACCGTCCGGGACAGGTTCTACGAGCAGTACTTC.

The CDR3 region has the DNA TGCGCCAGCAGCCCGCTCGGGGTCAGCTCCTACGAGCAGTACTTC. This translates into CASSPLGVSSYEQYF. V is TRBV5-1 and J is TRBJ2-7; weak D call: TRBD2 (5 bases). Deletions cut 4 bases from V and 0 bases from J, with 14 bases between. This CDR3 has 15 residues. Germline-derived CDR1 and CDR2 are SGHRS and YFSETQ.

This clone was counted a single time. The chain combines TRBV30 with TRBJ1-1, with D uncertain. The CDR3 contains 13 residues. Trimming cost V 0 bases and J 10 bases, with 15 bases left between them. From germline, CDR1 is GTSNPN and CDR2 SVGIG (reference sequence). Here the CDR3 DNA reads TGTGCCTGGAGTGTACGGGGTGCACCTACAGCTTTCTTT. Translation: CAWSVRGAPTAFF. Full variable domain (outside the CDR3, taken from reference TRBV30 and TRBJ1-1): SQTIHQWPATLVQPVGSPLSLECTVEGTSNPNLYWYRQAAGRGLQLLFYSVGIGQISSEVPQNLSASRPQDRQFILSSKKLLLSDSGFYLCAWSVRGAPTAFFGQGTRLTVV.

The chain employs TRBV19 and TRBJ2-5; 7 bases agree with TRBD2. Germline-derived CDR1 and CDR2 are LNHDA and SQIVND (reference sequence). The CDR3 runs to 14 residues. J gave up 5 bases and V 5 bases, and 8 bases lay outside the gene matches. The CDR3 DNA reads TGTGCCAGTAGTTGGACTAGTTCACGGGAGACCCAGTACTTC. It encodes CASSWTSSRETQYF. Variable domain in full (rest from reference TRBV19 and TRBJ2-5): DGGITQSPKYLFRKEGQNVTLSCEQNLNHDAMYWYRQDPGQGLRLIYYSQIVNDFQKGDIAEGYSVSREKKESFPLTVTSAQKNPTAFYLCASSWTSSRETQYFGPGTRLLVL.

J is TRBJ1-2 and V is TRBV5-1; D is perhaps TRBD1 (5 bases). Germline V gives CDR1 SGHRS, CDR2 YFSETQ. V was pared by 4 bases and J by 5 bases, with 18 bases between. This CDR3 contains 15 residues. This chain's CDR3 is CASSPEGGGAYGYTF. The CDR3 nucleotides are TGCGCCAGCAGCCCCGAAGGCGGGGGTGCGTATGGCTACACCTTC.

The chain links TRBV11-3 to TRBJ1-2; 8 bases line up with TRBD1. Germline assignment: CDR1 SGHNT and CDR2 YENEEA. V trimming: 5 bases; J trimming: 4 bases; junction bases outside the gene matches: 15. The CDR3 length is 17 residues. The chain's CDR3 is CASSPSGQASLPYGYTF. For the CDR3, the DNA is TGTGCCAGCAGCCCTTCGGGACAGGCGAGTCTACCCTATGGCTACACCTTC.